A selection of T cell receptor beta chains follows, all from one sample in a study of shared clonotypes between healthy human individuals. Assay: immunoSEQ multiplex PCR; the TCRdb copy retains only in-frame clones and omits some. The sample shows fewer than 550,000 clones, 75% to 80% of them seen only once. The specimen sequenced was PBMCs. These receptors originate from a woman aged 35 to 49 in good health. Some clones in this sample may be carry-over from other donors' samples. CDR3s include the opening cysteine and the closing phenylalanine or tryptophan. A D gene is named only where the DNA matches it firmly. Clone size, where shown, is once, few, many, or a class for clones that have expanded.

cdr3_nt: TGTGCCAGCAGTTTAGGCGGGGTACGCTCCTACGAGCAGTACTTC
cdr3_aa: CASSLGGVRSYEQYF
d_call: -
j_call: TRBJ2-7
v_call: TRBV28
clone_size: -

cdr3_nt: TGTGCCAGCAGTCATCGCTTCTCCTACGAGCAGTACTTC
cdr3_aa: CASSHRFSYEQYF
d_call: -
j_call: TRBJ2-7
v_call: TRBV28
clone_size: -

cdr3_nt: TGTGCCAGCAACACGGCACAGGGGAAGAGTCAGCCCCAGCATTTT
cdr3_aa: CASNTAQGKSQPQHF
d_call: TRBD1
j_call: TRBJ1-5
v_call: TRBV6-6
clone_size: -

cdr3_nt: TGTGCCAGCCGTATGGAGGGAACCACCGGGGAGCTGTTTTTT
cdr3_aa: CASRMEGTTGELFF
d_call: -
j_call: TRBJ2-2
v_call: TRBV10-3
clone_size: few

cdr3_nt: TGTGCCAGCAGGGGGACAGGCGGGGTTGCGGTCGAGCAGTTCTTC
cdr3_aa: CASRGTGGVAVEQFF
d_call: TRBD1
j_call: TRBJ2-1
v_call: TRBV2
clone_size: once

cdr3_nt: TGTGCCAGCAGTCCGGGGACTAGCGGACCAGAGAGTCCGCCTGGCGAGCAGTACTTC
cdr3_aa: CASSPGTSGPESPPGEQYF
d_call: TRBD2
j_call: TRBJ2-7
v_call: TRBV27
clone_size: -

cdr3_nt: TGTGCCAGCAGTTTGGCGGCAGCCTATGGCTACACCTTC
cdr3_aa: CASSLAAAYGYTF
d_call: -
j_call: TRBJ1-2
v_call: TRBV28
clone_size: once

cdr3_nt: TGTGCCAGCAGTTTAGGACTAGCGGGAGTTTCCACAGATACGCAGTATTTT
cdr3_aa: CASSLGLAGVSTDTQYF
d_call: TRBD2
j_call: TRBJ2-3
v_call: TRBV28
clone_size: -

cdr3_nt: TGTGCCAGCAGTTTGACAGGAGTATTTCGGTATGGCTACACCTTC
cdr3_aa: CASSLTGVFRYGYTF
d_call: -
j_call: TRBJ1-2
v_call: TRBV27
clone_size: -

cdr3_nt: TGTGCCAGCAGTGGGGAGACAGGGGGCATCAATCAGCCCCAGCATTTT
cdr3_aa: CASSGETGGINQPQHF
d_call: TRBD1
j_call: TRBJ1-5
v_call: TRBV6-1
clone_size: -

cdr3_nt: TGTGCCTGGAGTGTTGGGGGCTCCTACAATGAGCAGTTCTTC
cdr3_aa: CAWSVGGSYNEQFF
d_call: -
j_call: TRBJ2-1
v_call: TRBV30
clone_size: -

cdr3_nt: TGTGCCAGCAGCGGGACAGGGGGAAACACCATATATTTT
cdr3_aa: CASSGTGGNTIYF
d_call: TRBD1
j_call: TRBJ1-3
v_call: TRBV9
clone_size: few

cdr3_nt: TGTGCCAGCAGCTTAGGGACAGCCCTTACGACCCAGTACTTC
cdr3_aa: CASSLGTALTTQYF
d_call: -
j_call: TRBJ2-5
v_call: TRBV11-2
clone_size: -

cdr3_nt: TGTGCCAGCAGCGCCAGGGGGCTCAACACCGGGGAGCTGTTTTTT
cdr3_aa: CASSARGLNTGELFF
d_call: TRBD1
j_call: TRBJ2-2
v_call: TRBV9
clone_size: -

cdr3_nt: TGCGCCAGCAGCTTGGGTTCAGGGGACAATGAGCAGTTCTTC
cdr3_aa: CASSLGSGDNEQFF
d_call: -
j_call: TRBJ2-1
v_call: TRBV5-1
clone_size: -

cdr3_nt: TGTGCCAGCAGCTTAGGGTCTGTCGGCGAGCAGTACTTC
cdr3_aa: CASSLGSVGEQYF
d_call: -
j_call: TRBJ2-7
v_call: TRBV11-3
clone_size: -

cdr3_nt: TGCGCCAGCAGCTTGGCCATCAGACAGGGGAACCGTGGCTACACCTTC
cdr3_aa: CASSLAIRQGNRGYTF
d_call: TRBD1
j_call: TRBJ1-2
v_call: TRBV5-1
clone_size: -

cdr3_nt: TGTGCCAGCAGTTTTGGGGGTAGCCCAGATACGCAGTATTTT
cdr3_aa: CASSFGGSPDTQYF
d_call: -
j_call: TRBJ2-3
v_call: TRBV27
clone_size: once

cdr3_nt: TGTGCCAGCAGTTCGTCGGGAGGGGGAGAGACCCAGTACTTC
cdr3_aa: CASSSSGGGETQYF
d_call: TRBD2
j_call: TRBJ2-5
v_call: TRBV28
clone_size: few

cdr3_nt: TGTGCCAGCAGTTACTCCCCCACAGCCTCCTACGAGCAGTACTTC
cdr3_aa: CASSYSPTASYEQYF
d_call: -
j_call: TRBJ2-7
v_call: TRBV6-5
clone_size: -

cdr3_nt: TGTGCCAGCAGTCCGCTCGACAGGAGGCCCTACGAGCAGTACTTC
cdr3_aa: CASSPLDRRPYEQYF
d_call: -
j_call: TRBJ2-7
v_call: TRBV27
clone_size: -

cdr3_nt: TGTGCCAGCAGTGTTCAGGGACAGGGTTTCCCCCGAGACACCGGGGAGCTGTTTTTT
cdr3_aa: CASSVQGQGFPRDTGELFF
d_call: TRBD1
j_call: TRBJ2-2
v_call: TRBV2
clone_size: -

cdr3_nt: TGTGCCAGCAGTCCCCCAGGGGAGACCCAGTACTTC
cdr3_aa: CASSPPGETQYF
d_call: -
j_call: TRBJ2-5
v_call: TRBV25-1
clone_size: -

cdr3_nt: TGTGCCATCAGTGAGTCGACCCCTGGGGGCTACACCTTC
cdr3_aa: CAISESTPGGYTF
d_call: -
j_call: TRBJ1-2
v_call: TRBV10-3
clone_size: -

cdr3_nt: TGTGCCAGCAGCGTAGACAGGGGGCACTACGAGCAGTACTTC
cdr3_aa: CASSVDRGHYEQYF
d_call: TRBD1
j_call: TRBJ2-7
v_call: TRBV6-4
clone_size: once

cdr3_nt: TGTGCCAGCATACGACGGCCTAATTCACCCCTCCACTTT
cdr3_aa: CASIRRPNSPLHF
d_call: -
j_call: TRBJ1-6
v_call: TRBV28
clone_size: -

cdr3_nt: TGCGCCAGCAGCTTGATGTCCAGGGACACCGGGGAGCTGTTTTTT
cdr3_aa: CASSLMSRDTGELFF
d_call: -
j_call: TRBJ2-2
v_call: TRBV5-1
clone_size: once

cdr3_nt: TGTGCCAGCAGTTTCCCGGGCGACCCTCACGAGCAGTACTTC
cdr3_aa: CASSFPGDPHEQYF
d_call: -
j_call: TRBJ2-7
v_call: TRBV28
clone_size: -

cdr3_nt: TGCGCCAGCAGCTTGGAGGGGGGCAGGGGAGATACGCAGTATTTT
cdr3_aa: CASSLEGGRGDTQYF
d_call: -
j_call: TRBJ2-3
v_call: TRBV5-1
clone_size: -

cdr3_nt: TGTGCCAGCACTTGGTTCGACGAGCAGTACTTC
cdr3_aa: CASTWFDEQYF
d_call: -
j_call: TRBJ2-7
v_call: TRBV2
clone_size: -

cdr3_nt: TGCGCCAGCACTCTTAGTACAGGGGCCGGGGAGCTGTTTTTT
cdr3_aa: CASTLSTGAGELFF
d_call: TRBD1
j_call: TRBJ2-2
v_call: TRBV4-1
clone_size: -

cdr3_nt: TGTGCCAGCAGTGACCCGACAGATCCTGGGGCCAACGTCCTGACTTTC
cdr3_aa: CASSDPTDPGANVLTF
d_call: -
j_call: TRBJ2-6
v_call: TRBV25-1
clone_size: -

cdr3_nt: TGTGCCAGCAGCTTAGCCCTCCAGCAGTTCTTC
cdr3_aa: CASSLALQQFF
d_call: -
j_call: TRBJ2-1
v_call: TRBV7-2
clone_size: -

cdr3_nt: TGTGCCAGCAGCCCAGTGGGCGGGAGGGCCGTTACCGGTATCGGGCAGTTCTTC
cdr3_aa: CASSPVGGRAVTGIGQFF
d_call: TRBD2
j_call: TRBJ2-1
v_call: TRBV7-8
clone_size: -

cdr3_nt: TGTGCCAGCAGCTACGACAGTATCCGCTACGAGCAGTACTTC
cdr3_aa: CASSYDSIRYEQYF
d_call: -
j_call: TRBJ2-7
v_call: TRBV5-8
clone_size: -

cdr3_nt: TGTGCCAGCGGGTACTACAATGAGCAGTTCTTC
cdr3_aa: CASGYYNEQFF
d_call: -
j_call: TRBJ2-1
v_call: TRBV7-8
clone_size: -

cdr3_nt: TGTGCCAGCAGCCCCGGACTAGGCACAGATACGCAGTATTTT
cdr3_aa: CASSPGLGTDTQYF
d_call: TRBD2
j_call: TRBJ2-3
v_call: TRBV11-2
clone_size: -

cdr3_nt: TGTGCCAGCAGCCCTCGGGGGGGCAGGAGAACCTACAATGAGCAGTTCTTC
cdr3_aa: CASSPRGGRRTYNEQFF
d_call: TRBD2
j_call: TRBJ2-1
v_call: TRBV5-6
clone_size: -

cdr3_nt: TGTGCCAGCAGAAATACCGGGACAGGGGGCAGTCCGAACACCGGGGAGCTGTTTTTT
cdr3_aa: CASRNTGTGGSPNTGELFF
d_call: TRBD1
j_call: TRBJ2-2
v_call: TRBV27
clone_size: -

cdr3_nt: TGTGCCAGCGTAGGGAGTTGGGCCTTATACAATGAGCAGTTCTTC
cdr3_aa: CASVGSWALYNEQFF
d_call: -
j_call: TRBJ2-1
v_call: TRBV28
clone_size: -

cdr3_nt: TGTGCCAGTAGTTCGACAGGGTGGGACTATGGCTACACCTTC
cdr3_aa: CASSSTGWDYGYTF
d_call: TRBD1
j_call: TRBJ1-2
v_call: TRBV19
clone_size: -

cdr3_nt: TGTGCCAGCTGCGTGTGGGGTTCACCCCTCCACTTT
cdr3_aa: CASCVWGSPLHF
d_call: -
j_call: TRBJ1-6
v_call: TRBV27
clone_size: once

cdr3_nt: TGTGCCAGCAGCTCCCCGCGTTCGTACGAGCAGTACTTC
cdr3_aa: CASSSPRSYEQYF
d_call: -
j_call: TRBJ2-7
v_call: TRBV11-2
clone_size: -

cdr3_nt: TGTGCCAGCAGTTCTTCCCCTCTTAACTATGGCTACACCTTC
cdr3_aa: CASSSSPLNYGYTF
d_call: -
j_call: TRBJ1-2
v_call: TRBV28
clone_size: medium-sized

cdr3_nt: TGTGCCAGCAGCGTAGGTGGCGCTGGGGCCAACGTCCTGACTTTC
cdr3_aa: CASSVGGAGANVLTF
d_call: -
j_call: TRBJ2-6
v_call: TRBV9
clone_size: -

cdr3_nt: TGTGCCTCGTACAGGGGGCTGAACACTGAAGCTTTCTTT
cdr3_aa: CASYRGLNTEAFF
d_call: TRBD1
j_call: TRBJ1-1
v_call: TRBV30
clone_size: -

cdr3_nt: TGTGCCAGCAGCTTATATGGCTATGGCTACACCTTC
cdr3_aa: CASSLYGYGYTF
d_call: -
j_call: TRBJ1-2
v_call: TRBV7-9
clone_size: -

cdr3_nt: TGTGCCAGCAGCCAAGATCGAGGGCAGGGGAGAGGGGGAATCCTAACTAACTATGGCTACACCTTC
cdr3_aa: CASSQDRGQGRGGILTNYGYTF
d_call: -
j_call: TRBJ1-2
v_call: TRBV4-2
clone_size: few

cdr3_nt: TGCGCCAGCAGCTTGAGGACAGGGGGTGCAACTAATGAAAAACTGTTTTTT
cdr3_aa: CASSLRTGGATNEKLFF
d_call: TRBD1
j_call: TRBJ1-4
v_call: TRBV5-1
clone_size: -

cdr3_nt: TGTGCCAGCAGTCGACAGGGCGGATCCTATGGCTACACCTTC
cdr3_aa: CASSRQGGSYGYTF
d_call: TRBD1
j_call: TRBJ1-2
v_call: TRBV28
clone_size: -

cdr3_nt: TGTGCCTGGAAAGGGACAGGGGGCGGTGGCTACACCTTC
cdr3_aa: CAWKGTGGGGYTF
d_call: TRBD1
j_call: TRBJ1-2
v_call: TRBV30
clone_size: -

cdr3_nt: TGTGCCAGCAGCCAGGAAACGGGACAGGGTCGGTACGAGCAGTACTTC
cdr3_aa: CASSQETGQGRYEQYF
d_call: TRBD1
j_call: TRBJ2-7
v_call: TRBV4-2
clone_size: -

cdr3_nt: TGTGCCAGCAGCGCCGGACAGGGGTCGACTGAAGCTTTCTTT
cdr3_aa: CASSAGQGSTEAFF
d_call: TRBD1
j_call: TRBJ1-1
v_call: TRBV9
clone_size: -

cdr3_nt: TGTGCCAGCAGTCTCGCCGGACTAGCGGGAGGACCCACGGATACGCAGTATTTT
cdr3_aa: CASSLAGLAGGPTDTQYF
d_call: TRBD2
j_call: TRBJ2-3
v_call: TRBV28
clone_size: once

cdr3_nt: TGTGCCTGGAGTCTGGAGACAGATACGCAGTATTTT
cdr3_aa: CAWSLETDTQYF
d_call: -
j_call: TRBJ2-3
v_call: TRBV30
clone_size: few

cdr3_nt: TGCGCCAGCAGTTTGGGATCCGGGACAGTGAGCGAAGCTTTCTTT
cdr3_aa: CASSLGSGTVSEAFF
d_call: TRBD1
j_call: TRBJ1-1
v_call: TRBV5-1
clone_size: -

cdr3_nt: TGTGCCAGCAGCCCCTCCCGACTAGCGGGAGGGTGGGCCTCCTACAATGAGCAGTTCTTC
cdr3_aa: CASSPSRLAGGWASYNEQFF
d_call: TRBD2
j_call: TRBJ2-1
v_call: TRBV7-8
clone_size: once

cdr3_nt: TGTGCCAGCAGTGAACTGGGACAGAGGCACTACGAGCAGTACTTC
cdr3_aa: CASSELGQRHYEQYF
d_call: TRBD1
j_call: TRBJ2-7
v_call: TRBV2
clone_size: -

cdr3_nt: TGCGCCAGCAGCTTGGTGAGCGGGAGTTATAACGAGCAGTACTTC
cdr3_aa: CASSLVSGSYNEQYF
d_call: TRBD2
j_call: TRBJ2-7
v_call: TRBV5-1
clone_size: -